This TCR beta chain was sequenced for a study of cytomegalovirus exposure and HLA in healthy donors. Note on this clone: Its target is not known.

Notes on the study in general: The study put 150 to 200 TCR beta chains on its list as cytomegalovirus-associated. Rates of TCR association differed by HLA locus in a later analysis, with DRB1 highest and HLA-C lowest. Later analysis associated a missense DCLRE1C variant with TCR beta V- and J-gene trimming.

It was with 60 Vbeta and 13 Jbeta primers that the PCR ran. Sequencing used immunoSEQ multiplex PCR; TCRdb keeps in-frame clones, though not all of them. The top ten hold approximately 2.4% of the sample, which has over 150,000 clones, 75% to 80% seen once. CDR1 and CDR2 from the germline V gene are MGHRA and YSYEKL. CDR3 length equals 16 residues. V dropped 0 bases and J dropped 2 bases, with 13 bases sitting between them. This chain connects TRBV4-1 to TRBJ1-2; D is undetermined. Sequenced material: PBMCs. The source of this sequence is a woman aged 35 to 49 in good health and CMV-seropositive. CDR3 nucleotides: TGCGCCAGCAGCCAAGAGAGTTCGGGATACAACTATGGCTACACCTTC. It specifies CASSQESSGYNYGYTF.